A selection of T cell receptor beta chains follows, all from one sample in a study of cytomegalovirus exposure and HLA in healthy donors. TCRdb keeps only in-frame clones here, not all; method: immunoSEQ multiplex PCR. The sample holds 170,000 or so clones, 78% seen once. The material sequenced was PBMCs. These receptors came from a woman aged 50 to 65 in good health and CMV-seropositive. Each CDR3 is given with its conserved first and last residue. Each record gives: J gene, D gene, clone size, V gene, CDR3 DNA, CDR3 protein. D genes are given only for firm matches. The listing skips clone size in some rows; elsewhere it reads once, few, many or a size class.

TRBJ2-1 TRBD2 many TRBV5-1 TGCGCCAGCAGCTTGGATGGTACTAGCGGGAGCCCGCAGTTCTTC CASSLDGTSGSPQFF
TRBJ1-2 - - TRBV19 TGTGCCAGTAGTATCGAGAGGGCCTCCTATGGCTACACCTTC CASSIERASYGYTF
TRBJ2-7 TRBD1 - TRBV30 TGTGCCTGGAGTATAGGACAGGGGTACGAGCAGTACTTC CAWSIGQGYEQYF
TRBJ2-5 - - TRBV5-4 TGTGCCAGCAGTGGGGACATCCAAGAGACCCAGTACTTC CASSGDIQETQYF
TRBJ1-1 - few TRBV6-5 TGTGCCAGCAGTTGGGCGACTGAAGCTTTCTTT CASSWATEAFF
TRBJ2-2 TRBD1 - TRBV6-6 TGTGCCAGCAGTCACCGTGACAGGGGGCATACCGGGGAGCTGTTTTTT CASSHRDRGHTGELFF
TRBJ1-2 TRBD1 - TRBV19 TGTGCCAGTAGTATGGGGGGACAGTCTAACTATGGCTACACCTTC CASSMGGQSNYGYTF
TRBJ1-1 TRBD1 - TRBV7-2 TGTGCCAGCAGCTTCCCCCAGGGGGCGGGAACTGAAGCTTTCTTT CASSFPQGAGTEAFF
TRBJ2-3 - - TRBV5-1 TGCGCCAGCAGCTTGGGCGGGGACTCTCACACAGATACGCAGTATTTT CASSLGGDSHTDTQYF
TRBJ2-7 - once TRBV7-8 TGTGCCAGCAGCTTAGTCCGCTACGAGCAGTACTTC CASSLVRYEQYF
TRBJ2-7 TRBD1 - TRBV28 TGTGCCAGCAGTCCCCACGGACAGGACTACGAGCAGTACTTC CASSPHGQDYEQYF
TRBJ2-7 TRBD2 - TRBV5-8 TGTGCCAGCAGCTTGCGGACAGCCGGGGGGGCCTACGAGCAGTACTTC CASSLRTAGGAYEQYF
TRBJ2-7 - few TRBV7-9 TGTGCCAGCAGCTTAGGCCAGGGCCTCTACGAGCAGTACTTC CASSLGQGLYEQYF
TRBJ1-2 TRBD1 - TRBV5-1 TGCGCCAGCAGCCCTGGGACAGGGTCGGTCGGCTACACCTTC CASSPGTGSVGYTF
TRBJ2-1 TRBD2 - TRBV30 TGTGCCTGGATTAGCGGGAGCTCCTACAATGAGCAGTTCTTC CAWISGSSYNEQFF
TRBJ2-2 TRBD2 - TRBV29-1 TGCAGCGTTGCCGGGACTAGCGGAACCCCTGGCACCGGGGAGCTGTTTTTT CSVAGTSGTPGTGELFF
TRBJ1-4 - - TRBV28 TGTGCCAGCAGTTCCTCTAATGAAAAACTGTTTTTT CASSSSNEKLFF
TRBJ2-1 TRBD2 - TRBV27 TGTGCCAGCAGTTCCCCGTGGGCGGGAGAGGCTGTCGATGAGCAGTTCTTC CASSSPWAGEAVDEQFF
TRBJ2-5 - - TRBV11-2 TGTGCCAGCAGCCACCGAGGAGTAGTAAGCGGGGAGACCCAGTACTTC CASSHRGVVSGETQYF
TRBJ2-3 - - TRBV6-5 TGTGCCAGTAAGACTTTCCAAAGCACAGATACGCAGTATTTT CASKTFQSTDTQYF
TRBJ2-2 TRBD1 - TRBV4-1 TGCGCCAGCAGCCAAGATCGGGACAGGGGAGGATGGGACACCGGGGAGCTGTTTTTT CASSQDRDRGGWDTGELFF
TRBJ1-1 - - TRBV2 TGTGCCAGCAGTGAAACGGGAGGCTTCGGCGGCGCTTTCTTT CASSETGGFGGAFF
TRBJ2-2 - - TRBV14 TGTGCCAGCAGCGCAAGACATGGTGCCACCGGGGAGCTGTTTTTT CASSARHGATGELFF
TRBJ1-1 - - TRBV29-1 TGCAGCGCCGGGACAATGAACACTGAAGCTTTCTTT CSAGTMNTEAFF
TRBJ1-3 - - TRBV28 TGTGCCAGCAGTTTAAGACGGGGGGCTTCTGGAAACACCATATATTTT CASSLRRGASGNTIYF
TRBJ1-5 - few TRBV6-1 TGTGCCAGCAGGGATCGACAGTCCAATCAGCCCCAGCATTTT CASRDRQSNQPQHF
TRBJ1-2 - few TRBV7-9 TGTGCCAGCAGCTTAGATTCCCGCGGTCTCGGCCATGGCTACACCTTC CASSLDSRGLGHGYTF
TRBJ2-1 - - TRBV25-1 TGTGCCACCCAGATCCCAACCTCCTACAATGAGCAGTTCTTC CATQIPTSYNEQFF
TRBJ2-1 - once TRBV5-4 TGTGCCAGCAGCCCGTCGGGATGGGCCGGCTCCTACAATGAGCAGTTCTTC CASSPSGWAGSYNEQFF
TRBJ1-5 - - TRBV28 TGTGCCAGCACCCCCTCCGGGTATAGCAATCAGCCCCAGCATTTT CASTPSGYSNQPQHF
TRBJ2-2 TRBD1 - TRBV27 TGTGCCAGCAGTTTATGGGGACAGGGCAACACCGGGGAGCTGTTTTTT CASSLWGQGNTGELFF
TRBJ1-3 - - TRBV7-7 TGTGCTAGCAGCTCCCATCCTGGAAACACCATATATTTT CASSSHPGNTIYF
TRBJ2-1 - few TRBV9 TGTGCCAGCAGCGTAGACGGGGGTGAGCAGTTCTTC CASSVDGGEQFF
TRBJ2-7 TRBD2 - TRBV4-2 TGTGCCAGCAGCCAGCCTGGAACTAGCGAGTTCGGCGAGCAGTACTTC CASSQPGTSEFGEQYF
TRBJ1-3 - - TRBV30 TGTGCCTGGAGCGATGGGGCCAGCTCTGGAAACACCATATATTTT CAWSDGASSGNTIYF
TRBJ1-3 TRBD1 - TRBV5-6 TGTGCCAGCAGCTTAAGTGCCAGGGGGTCTGGAAACACCATATATTTT CASSLSARGSGNTIYF
TRBJ1-5 TRBD1 - TRBV5-1 TGCGCCAGCAGCTTGGCGCCAGGGGGCGGTCAGCCCCAGCATTTT CASSLAPGGGQPQHF
TRBJ1-2 - - TRBV21-1 TGTGCCAGCAGCAAAGGGGGCAGGGTCTATGGCTACACCTTC CASSKGGRVYGYTF
TRBJ2-7 - - TRBV11-1 TGTGCCAGCAGCTTAGAAGTAACAGGCTACGAGCAGTACTTC CASSLEVTGYEQYF
TRBJ1-2 - - TRBV30 TGTGCCTGGACCTCCGGAGCGTATGGCTACACCTTC CAWTSGAYGYTF
TRBJ2-4 - - TRBV30 TGTGCCTGGAGCGGGGGAGGCAAAAACATTCAGTACTTC CAWSGGGKNIQYF
TRBJ2-1 - - TRBV6-5 TGTGCCAGCAGTACCCCCCGCGGAGGACGGCAGTTCTTC CASSTPRGGRQFF
TRBJ2-2 - - TRBV2 TGTGCCAGCAGTGATAGGGGTAGGCTGTTTTTT CASSDRGRLFF
TRBJ2-7 - - TRBV6-1 TGTGCCAGCAGTGAAGCCGACCCGATGGGAGTATACGAGCAGTACTTC CASSEADPMGVYEQYF
TRBJ2-1 - - TRBV5-6 TGTGCCAGCAGCTTCGGCCGGGGTGAGCAGTTCTTC CASSFGRGEQFF
TRBJ1-5 TRBD1 - TRBV27 TGTGCCAGCAAAAAACAGGGGGTAGATCAGCCCCAGCATTTT CASKKQGVDQPQHF
TRBJ2-7 TRBD1 few TRBV30 TGTGCCTGGGGACTTGGGACAGGGGCCTACGAGCAGTACTTC CAWGLGTGAYEQYF
TRBJ2-5 TRBD2 - TRBV25-1 TGTGCCAGCACAGGAGTAGCGGGAGGATTTGAGACCCAGTACTTC CASTGVAGGFETQYF
TRBJ2-5 - - TRBV7-2 TGTGCCAGCAGCGTTGAGGAGACCCAGTACTTC CASSVEETQYF
TRBJ2-1 TRBD2 once TRBV7-8 TGTGCCAGCAGCTTTAGCGGGGGGCCCTATGAGCAGTTCTTC CASSFSGGPYEQFF
TRBJ2-5 TRBD2 many TRBV7-9 TGTGCCAGCAGGGAGACAGCGGGGGAGACCCAGTACTTC CASRETAGETQYF
TRBJ1-2 TRBD1 - TRBV18 TGTGCCAGCTCATCAGACAGGGGAGAGGATGGCTACACCTTC CASSSDRGEDGYTF